Judged by abundance, the clone carrying this T cell receptor (beta chain) is hyperexpanded. Its antigen is not known. The data are from a study of tumor-infiltrating lymphocytes in primary liver carcinoma. Study-level results: Top-250-clone fractions were significantly higher in tumors than in blood (p = 0.039). Only about 8-24% of top clones spanned all five tumor regions.

The germline V gene has CDR1 SGHAT and CDR2 FQNNGV. With 0 bases removed from V and 8 bases from J, the gap between germline ends came to 7 bases. The CDR3 spans 13 residues. Starting material of 400 to 600 ng total RNA yielded TCR beta cDNA via a constant-region primer. Amplification in three nested multiplex PCR rounds with slightly modified ARM-PCR gave rise to TCR beta libraries. Rounds one and two of PCR, each of roughly 11 cycles, were primed with TRBV1-TRBV30 forward primers and a C-beta reverse primer. Each CDR3 protein is one row after TCRdb ran MiXCR on the multiplex PCR reads. The sample yields approximately 99,000 distinct CDR3 sequences, more than 60% seen once. Total RNA and DNA came together from around 20-30 mg of bulk tissue without cell sorting. Separate regions, five per tumor, were sampled.

This sequence was found in a woman aged 60-70 years with primary liver carcinoma and hepatitis B virus infection. Sample: liver tumor tissue from sampling region 5. Subset in this sample: tumor region T5, tumor centre. The chain employs TRBV11-2 and TRBJ2-2; possibly TRBD2 for D (5 bases). The CDR3 region is CASSLDRTGELFF. CDR3 DNA sequence: TGTGCCAGCAGCTTAGATAGGACTGGGGAGCTGTTTTTT.